This T cell receptor beta chain is drawn from a study of cytomegalovirus exposure and HLA in healthy donors. Study-wide context: Earlier work reported 100 million or so unique TCR beta sequences from about 179 million T cells. Of several hundred genotyped donors, approximately 80% clustered with self-reported Caucasian donors. Notes on the study in general: Rare TCR sequences dominated, though some public TCRs recurred in many donors. As was reported, the HLA-A and HLA-B alleles of most subjects were accurately predicted from TCR beta sequences.

Details on this clone: Its antigen is not identified.

PCR primers comprised 60 Vbeta and 13 Jbeta primers. The data were produced by immunoSEQ multiplex PCR, yet TCRdb's version contains in-frame clones alone and is incomplete. The sample contains 95,000 to 150,000 clones, over 70% of which appear only once. This sequence originates from a female donor in good health and CMV-seropositive. The sequencing input was PBMCs.

The CDR3 bases are TGCGCCAGCAGCCGCGATCCGAAATACGAGCAGTACTTC. Translating it yields CASSRDPKYEQYF. The J gene is TRBJ2-7, the V gene TRBV4-1; D not certain. The CDR3 extends over 13 amino acids. V was clipped by 4 bases and J by 4 bases, with 11 bases between them. CDR1 MGHRA and CDR2 YSYEKL come from the germline V gene.